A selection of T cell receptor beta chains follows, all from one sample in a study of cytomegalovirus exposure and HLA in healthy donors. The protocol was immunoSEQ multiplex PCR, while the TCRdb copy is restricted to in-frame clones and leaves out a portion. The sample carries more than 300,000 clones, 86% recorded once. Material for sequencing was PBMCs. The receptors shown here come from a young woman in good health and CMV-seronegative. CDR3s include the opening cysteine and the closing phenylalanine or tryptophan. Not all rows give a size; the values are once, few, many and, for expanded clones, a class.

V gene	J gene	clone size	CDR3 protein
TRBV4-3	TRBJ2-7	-	CASSQEGQTSYEQYF
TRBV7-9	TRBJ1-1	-	CASSYTGVFGEAFF
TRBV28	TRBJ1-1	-	CASVSGQVNTEAFF
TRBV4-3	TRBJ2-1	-	CASSQAPLAGGPAYNEQFF
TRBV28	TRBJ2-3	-	CASSSPAGPSTDTQYF
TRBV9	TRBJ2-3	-	CASSGRPEGGAEDTQYF
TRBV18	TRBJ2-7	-	CASSPRTSGSLEQYF
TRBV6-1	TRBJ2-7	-	CASSRGGALYEQYF
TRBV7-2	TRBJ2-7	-	CASSLEPQAGVEF
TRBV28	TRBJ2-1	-	CASSPPGTTYNEQFF
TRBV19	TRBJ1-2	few	CASSTGGRGYTF
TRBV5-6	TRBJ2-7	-	CASSPGGSGGTYEQYF
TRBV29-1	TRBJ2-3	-	CSGRTSGRFRTDTQYF
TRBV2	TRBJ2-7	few	CASITSLGTATYEQYF
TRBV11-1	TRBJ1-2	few	CASSPEGAVHYTF
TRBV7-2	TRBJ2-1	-	CASSLFSVLSSYNEQFF
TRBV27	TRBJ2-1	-	CASSLSSGATYNEQFF
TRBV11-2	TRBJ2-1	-	CASSSLRAGGYNEQFF
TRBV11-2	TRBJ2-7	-	CASSFSSSPGYEQYF
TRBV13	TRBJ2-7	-	CASSLTGPAGIYEQYF
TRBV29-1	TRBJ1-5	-	CSVGEQGSQPQHF
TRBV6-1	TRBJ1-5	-	CASSRDYNQPQHF
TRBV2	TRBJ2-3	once	CASRGQGVGTDTQYF
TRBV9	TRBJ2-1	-	CASSVGLAGNGEQFF
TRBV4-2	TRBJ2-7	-	CASSPHGTGMWLAGGPGEQYF
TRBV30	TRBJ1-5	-	CAWRWGEANQPQHF
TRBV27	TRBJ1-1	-	CASSPGQGVTEAFF
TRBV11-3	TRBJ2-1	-	CASSETTGRQFF
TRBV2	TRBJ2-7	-	CASSELPGGHSYEQYF
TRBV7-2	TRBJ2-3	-	CASSFHQASTDTQYF
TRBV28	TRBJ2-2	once	CASLQGARTGELFF
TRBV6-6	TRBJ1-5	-	CASSSGQGNQPQHF
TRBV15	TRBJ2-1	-	CATSRDLAVSSYNEQFF
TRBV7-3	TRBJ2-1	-	CASSLGNYNEQFF
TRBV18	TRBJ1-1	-	CASSTGDRAWEEAFF
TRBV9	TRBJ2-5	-	CASSVGTGATQYF
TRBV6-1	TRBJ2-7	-	CASRWGLVYEQYF
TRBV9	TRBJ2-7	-	CASGAGGNSYEQYF
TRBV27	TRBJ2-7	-	CASSRDSFYEQYF
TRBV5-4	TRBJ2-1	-	CASSLEGGTSGYNEQFF
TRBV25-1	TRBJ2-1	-	CASSVAGGLIREQFF
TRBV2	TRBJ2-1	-	CASSGTASYNEQFF
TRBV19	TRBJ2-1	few	CASSIWPTTYNEQFF
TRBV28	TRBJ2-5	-	CASSRTGNWETQYF
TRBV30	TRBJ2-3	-	CAWITKPEAGDTQYF
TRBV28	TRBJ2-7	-	CASSSHGTSGSYEQYF
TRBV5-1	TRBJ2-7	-	CASSPGWGGHEQYF
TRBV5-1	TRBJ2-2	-	CASSFVEPYTGELFF
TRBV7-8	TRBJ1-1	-	CASSLVKIRDSEAFF
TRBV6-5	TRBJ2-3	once	CASSYSSTTDTQYF
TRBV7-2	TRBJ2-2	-	CASSPQGREGNTGELFF
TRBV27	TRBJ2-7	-	CASLGLAGGREQYF
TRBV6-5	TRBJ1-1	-	CASGDREGDTEAFF
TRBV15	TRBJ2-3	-	CATSRDLSPGGSTDTQYF
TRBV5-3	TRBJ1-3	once	CARSLAIPGFPSGNTIYF
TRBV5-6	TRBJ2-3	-	CASSQGLAADTQYF
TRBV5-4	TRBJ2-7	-	CASSSRGRDFPEQYF
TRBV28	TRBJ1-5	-	CATSTGGGYSNQPQHF